The T cell receptor (beta chain) under discussion was sequenced for a study of blood T cell repertoires in COVID-19. Study overall: Collection of acute and convalescent COVID-19 samples took place in the United States, Italy and Spain. Sample material is recorded as cDNA or gDNA derived from T cells, B-cell-depleted T cells, or PBMCs.

In the authors' methods: Nucleated cell counts were estimated from reference gene primer amplification. Method: immunoSEQ multiplex PCR; TCRdb's copy keeps in-frame clones and lacks some. That table gives V, J and clone size, and the DNA gave D and trimming. The data show approximately 300,000 clones, about 82% seen once. The count of this clone is one. The sequencing input was peripheral blood. This clonotype was obtained from a woman aged 45-65 years with acute or convalescent COVID-19.

For the CDR3, the DNA is TGCGCCAGCAGCCCGGGGCCCAGGGGTAATTCACCCCTCCACTTT. Translation gives CASSPGPRGNSPLHF. V and J are TRBV5-1 and TRBJ1-6, with a weak D call TRBD1 (6 bases). The CDR3 is 15 residues long. In germline, CDR1 is SGHRS, CDR2 YFSETQ. V lost 4 bases to trimming and J lost 6 bases, with 14 bases between them.